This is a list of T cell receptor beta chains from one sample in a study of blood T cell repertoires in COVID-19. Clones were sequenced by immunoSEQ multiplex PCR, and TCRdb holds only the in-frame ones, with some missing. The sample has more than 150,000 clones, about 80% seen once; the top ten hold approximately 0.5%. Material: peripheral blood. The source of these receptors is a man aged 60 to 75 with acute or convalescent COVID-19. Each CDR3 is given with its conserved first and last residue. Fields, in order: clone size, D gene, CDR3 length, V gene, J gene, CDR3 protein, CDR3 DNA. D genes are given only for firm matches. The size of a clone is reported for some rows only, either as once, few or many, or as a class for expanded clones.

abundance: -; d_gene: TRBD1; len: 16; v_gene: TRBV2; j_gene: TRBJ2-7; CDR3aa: CASSEAGQGGSYEQYF; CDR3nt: TGTGCCAGCAGTGAAGCTGGACAGGGCGGCTCCTACGAGCAGTACTTC
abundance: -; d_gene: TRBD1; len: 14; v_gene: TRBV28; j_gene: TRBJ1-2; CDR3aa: CASSSGQGPMGYTF; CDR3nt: TGTGCCAGCAGTTCAGGACAGGGACCTATGGGCTACACCTTC
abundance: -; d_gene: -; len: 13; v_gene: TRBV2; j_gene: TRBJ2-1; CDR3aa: CASSTQEGTEQFF; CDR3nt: TGTGCCAGCAGTACTCAGGAGGGTACTGAGCAGTTCTTC
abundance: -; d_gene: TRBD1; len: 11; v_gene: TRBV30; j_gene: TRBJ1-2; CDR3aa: CAWQQGGGYTF; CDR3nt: TGTGCCTGGCAACAGGGGGGTGGCTACACCTTC
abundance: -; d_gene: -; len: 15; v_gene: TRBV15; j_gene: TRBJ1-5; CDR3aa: CATSRDGQRNQPQHF; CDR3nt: TGTGCCACCAGCAGAGATGGACAGCGAAATCAGCCCCAGCATTTT
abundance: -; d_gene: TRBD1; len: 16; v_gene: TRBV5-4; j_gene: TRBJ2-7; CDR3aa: CASSSKTGGVSDEQYF; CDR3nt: TGTGCCAGCAGCTCCAAGACAGGGGGAGTTTCTGACGAGCAGTACTTC
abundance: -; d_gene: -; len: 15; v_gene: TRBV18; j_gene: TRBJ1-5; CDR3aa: CASSLVQGPNQPQHF; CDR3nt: TGTGCCAGCTCACTGGTGCAGGGCCCCAATCAGCCCCAGCATTTT
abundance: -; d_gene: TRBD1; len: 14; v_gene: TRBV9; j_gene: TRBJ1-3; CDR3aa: CASSETGTGNTIYF; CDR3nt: TGTGCCAGCAGCGAGACAGGGACTGGAAACACCATATATTTT
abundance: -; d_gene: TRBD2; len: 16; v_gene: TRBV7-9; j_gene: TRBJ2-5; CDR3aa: CASSNLAGGPQETQYF; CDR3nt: TGTGCCAGCAGCAACCTAGCGGGGGGCCCTCAAGAGACCCAGTACTTC
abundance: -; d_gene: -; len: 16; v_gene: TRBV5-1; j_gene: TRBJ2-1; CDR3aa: CASSLADTVGNNEQFF; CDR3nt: TGCGCCAGCAGCTTGGCCGACACCGTCGGGAACAATGAGCAGTTCTTC
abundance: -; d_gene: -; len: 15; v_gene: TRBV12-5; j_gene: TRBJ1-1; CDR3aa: CASGIRYTGNTEAFF; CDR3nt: TGTGCTAGTGGGATAAGATACACAGGGAACACTGAAGCTTTCTTT
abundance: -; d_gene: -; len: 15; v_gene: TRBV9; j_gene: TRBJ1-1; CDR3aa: CASSASRGGDTEAFF; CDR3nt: TGTGCCAGCAGCGCGAGTAGGGGGGGTGACACTGAAGCTTTCTTT
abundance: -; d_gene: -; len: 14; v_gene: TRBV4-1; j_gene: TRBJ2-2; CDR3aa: CASSQAGGAGELFF; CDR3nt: TGCGCCAGCAGCCAAGCGGGCGGGGCCGGGGAGCTGTTTTTT
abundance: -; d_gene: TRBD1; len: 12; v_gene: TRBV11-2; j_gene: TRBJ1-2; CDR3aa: CASSPTGRGYTF; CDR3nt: TGTGCCAGCAGCCCGACAGGGAGAGGCTACACCTTC
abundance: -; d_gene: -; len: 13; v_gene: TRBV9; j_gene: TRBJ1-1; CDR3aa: CASSVGGGSEAFF; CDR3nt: TGTGCCAGCAGCGTAGGAGGAGGATCTGAAGCTTTCTTT
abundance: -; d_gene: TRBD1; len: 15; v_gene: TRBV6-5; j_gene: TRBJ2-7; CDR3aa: CASNPPRGTGGEQYF; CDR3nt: TGTGCCAGCAACCCCCCGCGGGGGACAGGGGGCGAGCAGTACTTC
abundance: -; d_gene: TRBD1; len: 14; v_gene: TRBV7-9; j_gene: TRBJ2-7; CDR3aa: CASSLDRGLDEQYF; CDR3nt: TGTGCCAGCAGCTTAGACAGGGGATTGGACGAGCAGTACTTC
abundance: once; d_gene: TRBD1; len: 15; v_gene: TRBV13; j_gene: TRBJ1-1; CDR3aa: CASSLGQGIRTEAFF; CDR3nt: TGTGCCAGCAGCTTGGGACAGGGGATAAGGACTGAAGCTTTCTTT
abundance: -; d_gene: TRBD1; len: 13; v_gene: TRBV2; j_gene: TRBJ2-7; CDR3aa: CASSTGTGYEQYF; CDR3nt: TGTGCCAGCAGTACCGGGACAGGGTACGAGCAGTACTTC
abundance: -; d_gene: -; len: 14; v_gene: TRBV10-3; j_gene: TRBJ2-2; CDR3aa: CAISESRGTGELFF; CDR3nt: TGTGCCATCAGTGAGTCCCGGGGTACCGGGGAGCTGTTTTTT
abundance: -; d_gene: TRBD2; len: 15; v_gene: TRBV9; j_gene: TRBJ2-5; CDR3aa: CASSVAGGARETQYF; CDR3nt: TGTGCCAGCAGCGTAGCCGGGGGGGCTAGGGAGACCCAGTACTTC
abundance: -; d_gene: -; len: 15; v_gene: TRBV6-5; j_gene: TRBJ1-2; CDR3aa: CASSYSSKGDYGYTF; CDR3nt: TGTGCCAGCAGTTACTCGAGTAAGGGGGACTATGGCTACACCTTC
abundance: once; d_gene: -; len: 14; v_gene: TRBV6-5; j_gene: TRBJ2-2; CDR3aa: CASSYSRGTGELFF; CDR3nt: TGTGCCAGCAGTTACTCTCGGGGAACCGGGGAGCTGTTTTTT
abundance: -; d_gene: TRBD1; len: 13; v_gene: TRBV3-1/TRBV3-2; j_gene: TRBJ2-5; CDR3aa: CASSSSTGSTQYF; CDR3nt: TGTGCCAGCAGCTCTTCGACAGGGAGTACCCAGTACTTC
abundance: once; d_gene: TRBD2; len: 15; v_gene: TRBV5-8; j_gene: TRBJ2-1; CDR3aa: CASSLVLLARNEQFF; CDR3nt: TGTGCCAGCAGCTTGGTTCTACTAGCGCGTAATGAGCAGTTCTTC
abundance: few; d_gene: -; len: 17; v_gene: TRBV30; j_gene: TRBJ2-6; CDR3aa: CAWSVDSHSSGANVLTF; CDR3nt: TGTGCCTGGAGTGTAGACAGCCACTCCTCTGGGGCCAACGTCCTGACTTTC
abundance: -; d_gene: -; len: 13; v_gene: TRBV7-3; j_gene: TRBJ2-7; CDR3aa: CASSLKGGDEQYF; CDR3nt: TGTGCCAGCAGCTTAAAGGGAGGCGACGAGCAGTACTTC
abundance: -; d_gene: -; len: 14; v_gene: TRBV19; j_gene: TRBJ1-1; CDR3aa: CASSTGLLNTEAFF; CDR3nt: TGTGCCAGTAGTACGGGACTGTTGAACACTGAAGCTTTCTTT
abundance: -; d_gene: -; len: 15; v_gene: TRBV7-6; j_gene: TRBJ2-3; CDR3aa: CASSLDSGLADTQYF; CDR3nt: TGTGCCAGCAGCTTAGATTCCGGGTTAGCGGATACGCAGTATTTT
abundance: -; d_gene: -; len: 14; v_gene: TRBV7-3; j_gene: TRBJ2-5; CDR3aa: CASSPTGPFETQYF; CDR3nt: TGTGCCAGCAGCCCAACAGGGCCGTTTGAGACCCAGTACTTC
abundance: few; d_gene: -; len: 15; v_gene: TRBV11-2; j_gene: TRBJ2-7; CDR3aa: CASSFNRDSSYEQYF; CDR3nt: TGTGCCAGCAGCTTTAACCGGGACTCCTCCTACGAGCAGTACTTC
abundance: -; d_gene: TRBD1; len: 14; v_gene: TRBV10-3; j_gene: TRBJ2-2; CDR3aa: CANSGTGGTGELFF; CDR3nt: TGTGCCAACTCCGGGACAGGGGGCACCGGGGAGCTGTTTTTT
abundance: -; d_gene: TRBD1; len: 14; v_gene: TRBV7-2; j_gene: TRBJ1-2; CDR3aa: CASSPSGQSYGYTF; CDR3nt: TGTGCCAGCAGCCCCTCGGGACAGAGTTATGGCTACACCTTC
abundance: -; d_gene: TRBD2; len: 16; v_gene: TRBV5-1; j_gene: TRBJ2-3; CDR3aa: CASSLAGTSTADTQYF; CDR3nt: TGCGCCAGCAGCTTGGCCGGGACTAGTACTGCAGATACGCAGTATTTT
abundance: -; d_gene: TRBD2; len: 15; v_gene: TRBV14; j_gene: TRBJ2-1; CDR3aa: CASSQATSGRMGQFF; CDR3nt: TGTGCCAGCAGCCAAGCGACTAGCGGGAGGATGGGGCAGTTCTTC
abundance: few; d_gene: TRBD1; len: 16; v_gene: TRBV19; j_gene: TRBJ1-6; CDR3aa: CASKTGPSSYNSPLHF; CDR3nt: TGTGCCAGCAAGACAGGGCCCAGCTCCTATAATTCACCCCTCCACTTT
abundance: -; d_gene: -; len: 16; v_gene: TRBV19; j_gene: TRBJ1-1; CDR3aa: CASSIGLGRGNTEAFF; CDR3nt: TGTGCCAGTAGTATCGGATTAGGGAGGGGGAACACTGAAGCTTTCTTT
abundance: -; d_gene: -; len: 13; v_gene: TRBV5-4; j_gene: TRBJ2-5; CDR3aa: CASSSWRTATQYF; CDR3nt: TGTGCCAGCAGCTCCTGGAGGACTGCGACCCAGTACTTC
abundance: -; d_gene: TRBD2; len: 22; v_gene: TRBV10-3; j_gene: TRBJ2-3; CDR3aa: CAISESGRASLAGAPGTDTQYF; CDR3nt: TGTGCCATCAGTGAGTCAGGACGAGCAAGTCTAGCGGGAGCGCCGGGCACAGATACGCAGTATTTT